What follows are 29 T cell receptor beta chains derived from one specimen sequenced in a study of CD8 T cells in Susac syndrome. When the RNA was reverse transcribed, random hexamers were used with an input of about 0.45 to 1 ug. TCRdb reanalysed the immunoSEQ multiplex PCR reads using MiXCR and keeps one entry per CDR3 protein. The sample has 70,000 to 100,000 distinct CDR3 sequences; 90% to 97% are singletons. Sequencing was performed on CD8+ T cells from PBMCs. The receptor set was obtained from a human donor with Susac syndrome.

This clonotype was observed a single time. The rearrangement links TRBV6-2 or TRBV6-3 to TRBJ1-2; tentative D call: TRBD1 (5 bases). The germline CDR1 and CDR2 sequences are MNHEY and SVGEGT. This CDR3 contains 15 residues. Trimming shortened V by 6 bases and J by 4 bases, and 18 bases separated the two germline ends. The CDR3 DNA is TGTGCCAGCAGCCCGGGACGCCCGGAGGGCTATGGCTACACCTTC. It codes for CASSPGRPEGYGYTF.

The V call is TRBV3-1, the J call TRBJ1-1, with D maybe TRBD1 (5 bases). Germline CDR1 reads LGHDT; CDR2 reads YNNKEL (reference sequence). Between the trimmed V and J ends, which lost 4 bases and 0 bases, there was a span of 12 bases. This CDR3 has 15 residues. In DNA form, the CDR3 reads TGTGCCAGCAGCCTCCGGGGACTCCTGAACACTGAAGCTTTCTTT. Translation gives CASSLRGLLNTEAFF.

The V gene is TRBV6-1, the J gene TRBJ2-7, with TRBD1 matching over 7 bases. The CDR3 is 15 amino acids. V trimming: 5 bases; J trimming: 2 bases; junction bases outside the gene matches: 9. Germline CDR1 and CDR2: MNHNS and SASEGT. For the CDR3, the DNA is TGTGCCAGCAGTCAAACGTGGACAGGTCCCTACGAGCAGTACTTC. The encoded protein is CASSQTWTGPYEQYF.

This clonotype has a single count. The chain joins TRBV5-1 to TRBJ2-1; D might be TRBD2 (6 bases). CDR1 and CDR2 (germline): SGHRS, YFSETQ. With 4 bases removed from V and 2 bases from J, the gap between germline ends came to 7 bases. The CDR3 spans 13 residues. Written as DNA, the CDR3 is TGCGCCAGCAGCGGAGGGACCTACAATGAGCAGTTCTTC. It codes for CASSGGTYNEQFF.

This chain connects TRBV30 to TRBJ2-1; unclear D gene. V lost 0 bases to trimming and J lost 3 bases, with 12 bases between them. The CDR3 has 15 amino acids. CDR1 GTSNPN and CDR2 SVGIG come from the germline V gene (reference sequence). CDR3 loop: CAWSVGAPYYNEQFF. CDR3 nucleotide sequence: TGTGCCTGGAGTGTGGGTGCCCCTTACTACAATGAGCAGTTCTTC.

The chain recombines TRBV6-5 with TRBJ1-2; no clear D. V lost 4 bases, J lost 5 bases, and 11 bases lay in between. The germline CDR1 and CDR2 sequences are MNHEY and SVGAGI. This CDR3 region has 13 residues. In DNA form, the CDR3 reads TGTGCCAGCAGTTCCACTAGTGGGTATGGCTACACCTTC. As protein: CASSSTSGYGYTF.

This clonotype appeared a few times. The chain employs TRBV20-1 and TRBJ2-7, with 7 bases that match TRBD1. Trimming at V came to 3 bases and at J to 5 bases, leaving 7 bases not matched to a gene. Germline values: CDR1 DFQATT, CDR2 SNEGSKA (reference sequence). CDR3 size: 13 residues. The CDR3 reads CSASDRDPDEQYF. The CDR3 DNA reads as TGCAGTGCTAGTGACAGGGATCCGGACGAGCAGTACTTC.

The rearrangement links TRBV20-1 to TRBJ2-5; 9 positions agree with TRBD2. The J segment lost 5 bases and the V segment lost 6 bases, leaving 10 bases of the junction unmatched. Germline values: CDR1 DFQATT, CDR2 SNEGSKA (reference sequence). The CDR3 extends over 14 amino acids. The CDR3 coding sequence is TGCAGTGCCCAAGGGATAGCGGGGGTTGAGACCCAGTACTTC. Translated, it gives CSAQGIAGVETQYF.

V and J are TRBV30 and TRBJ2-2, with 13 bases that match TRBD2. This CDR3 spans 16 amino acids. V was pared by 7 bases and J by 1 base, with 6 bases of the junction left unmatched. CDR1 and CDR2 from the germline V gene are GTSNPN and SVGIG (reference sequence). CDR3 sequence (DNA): TGTGCCTTTGGACTAGCGGGGGCGGGGAACACCGGGGAGCTGTTTTTT. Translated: CAFGLAGAGNTGELFF.

CDR3 DNA sequence: TGTGCCGCGAAGAACAGGGGGCGAATGGTCGGGGAGCTGTTTTTT. Amino acids: CAAKNRGRMVGELFF. This chain uses TRBV6-1 with TRBJ2-2; TRBD1 agrees at 9 bases. V trimming: 11 bases; J trimming: 7 bases; junction bases outside the gene matches: 14. The CDR3 loop spans 15 amino acids. CDR1 and CDR2 from the germline V gene are MNHNS and SASEGT.

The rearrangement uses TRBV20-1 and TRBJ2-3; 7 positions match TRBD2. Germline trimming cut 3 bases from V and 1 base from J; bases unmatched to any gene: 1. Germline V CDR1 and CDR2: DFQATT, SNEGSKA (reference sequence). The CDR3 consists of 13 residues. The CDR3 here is CSARLAGTDTQYF. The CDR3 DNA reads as TGCAGTGCTAGGCTAGCGGGCACAGATACGCAGTATTTT.

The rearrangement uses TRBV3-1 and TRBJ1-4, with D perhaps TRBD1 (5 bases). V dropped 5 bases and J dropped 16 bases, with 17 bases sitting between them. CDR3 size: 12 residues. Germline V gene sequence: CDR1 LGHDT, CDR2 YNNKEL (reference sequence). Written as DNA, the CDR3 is TGTGCCAGCAGCACCGGGGGGAGGCCTGCGTTTTTT. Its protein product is CASSTGGRPAFF.

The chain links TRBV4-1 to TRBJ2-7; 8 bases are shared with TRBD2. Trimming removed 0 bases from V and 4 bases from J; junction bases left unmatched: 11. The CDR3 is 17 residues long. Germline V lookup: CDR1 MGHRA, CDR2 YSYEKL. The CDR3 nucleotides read TGCGCCAGCAGCCAAGATTCCGAGCGGGGGCAAGAATACGAGCAGTACTTC. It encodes CASSQDSERGQEYEQYF.

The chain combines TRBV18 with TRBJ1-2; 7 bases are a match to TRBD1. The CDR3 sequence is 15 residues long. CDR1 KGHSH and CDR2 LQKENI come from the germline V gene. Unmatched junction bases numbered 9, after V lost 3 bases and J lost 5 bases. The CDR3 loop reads CASSPYQGVRYGYTF. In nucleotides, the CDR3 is TGTGCCAGCTCACCTTATCAGGGGGTGAGGTATGGCTACACCTTC.

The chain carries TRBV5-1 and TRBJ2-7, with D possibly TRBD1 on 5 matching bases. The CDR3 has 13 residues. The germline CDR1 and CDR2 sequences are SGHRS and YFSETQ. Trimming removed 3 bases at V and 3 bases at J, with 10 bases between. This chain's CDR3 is CASSSGFSYEQYF. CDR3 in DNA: TGCGCCAGCAGCTCAGGGTTTAGCTACGAGCAGTACTTC.

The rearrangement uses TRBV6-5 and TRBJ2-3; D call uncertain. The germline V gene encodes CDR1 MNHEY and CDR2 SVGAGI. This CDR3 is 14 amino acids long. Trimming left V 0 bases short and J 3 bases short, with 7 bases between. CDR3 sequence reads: CASSYSDGTDTQYF. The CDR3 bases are TGTGCCAGCAGTTACTCCGACGGGACAGATACGCAGTATTTT.

The chain's CDR3 is CASSQGRNTEAFF. The CDR3 coding sequence is TGCGCCAGCAGCCAAGGGAGGAACACTGAAGCTTTCTTT. This chain connects TRBV4-3 to TRBJ1-1; D gene unclear. The CDR3 length is 13 residues. Germline V lookup: CDR1 LGHNA, CDR2 YSLEER. V dropped 1 base and J dropped 1 base, with 4 bases sitting between them.

The CDR3 reads CASSIVPESNYGYTF. The CDR3 nucleotides read TGTGCCAGTAGTATAGTTCCGGAGTCTAACTATGGCTACACCTTC. The chain carries TRBV19 and TRBJ1-2; no reliable D call. CDR3 size: 15 residues. Germline CDR1 LNHDA, CDR2 SQIVND (reference sequence). V was shortened by 1 base and J by 0 bases, with 9 bases between the two germline ends. The full variable domain, in which reference TRBV19 and TRBJ1-2 provide the parts outside the CDR3, is DGGITQSPKYLFRKEGQNVTLSCEQNLNHDAMYWYRQDPGQGLRLIYYSQIVNDFQKGDIAEGYSVSREKKESFPLTVTSAQKNPTAFYLCASSIVPESNYGYTFGSGTRLTVV.

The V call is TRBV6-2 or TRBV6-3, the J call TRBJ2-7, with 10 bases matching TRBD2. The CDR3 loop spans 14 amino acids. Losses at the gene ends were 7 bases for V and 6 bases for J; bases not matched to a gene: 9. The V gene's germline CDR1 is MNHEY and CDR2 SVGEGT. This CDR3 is CASTWTSGGREQYF. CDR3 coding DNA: TGTGCCAGCACCTGGACTAGCGGCGGGCGCGAGCAGTACTTC.

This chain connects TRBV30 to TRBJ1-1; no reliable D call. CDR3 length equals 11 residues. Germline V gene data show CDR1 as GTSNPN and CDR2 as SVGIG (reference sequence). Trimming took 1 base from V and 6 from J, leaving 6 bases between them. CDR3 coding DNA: TGTGCCTGGAGTGCGACCCCTGAAGCTTTCTTT. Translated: CAWSATPEAFF.

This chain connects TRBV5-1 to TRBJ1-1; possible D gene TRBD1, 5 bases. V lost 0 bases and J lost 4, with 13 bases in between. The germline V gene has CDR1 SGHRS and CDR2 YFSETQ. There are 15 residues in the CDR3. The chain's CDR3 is CASSLASGSGTEAFF. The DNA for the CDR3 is TGCGCCAGCAGCTTGGCTTCAGGGAGCGGCACTGAAGCTTTCTTT. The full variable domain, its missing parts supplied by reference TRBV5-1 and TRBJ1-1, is KAGVTQTPRYLIKTRGQQVTLSCSPISGHRSVSWYQQTPGQGLQFLFEYFSETQRNKGNFPGRFSGRQFSNSRSEMNVSTLELGDSALYLCASSLASGSGTEAFFGQGTRLTVV.

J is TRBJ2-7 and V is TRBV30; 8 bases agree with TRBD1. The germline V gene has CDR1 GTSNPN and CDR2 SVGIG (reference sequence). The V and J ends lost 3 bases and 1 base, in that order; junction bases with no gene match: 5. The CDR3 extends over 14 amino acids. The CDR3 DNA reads TGTGCCTGGAGCCAGGGGGCGGGATCCTACGAGCAGTACTTC. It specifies CAWSQGAGSYEQYF.

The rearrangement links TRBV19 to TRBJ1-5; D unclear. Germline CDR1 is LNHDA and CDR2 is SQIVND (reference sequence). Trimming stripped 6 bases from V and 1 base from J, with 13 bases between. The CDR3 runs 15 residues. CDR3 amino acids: CASRSEGKSNQPQHF. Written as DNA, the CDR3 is TGTGCCAGTAGATCGGAGGGTAAGAGCAATCAGCCCCAGCATTTT. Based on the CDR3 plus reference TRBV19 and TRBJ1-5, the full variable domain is DGGITQSPKYLFRKEGQNVTLSCEQNLNHDAMYWYRQDPGQGLRLIYYSQIVNDFQKGDIAEGYSVSREKKESFPLTVTSAQKNPTAFYLCASRSEGKSNQPQHFGDGTRLSIL.

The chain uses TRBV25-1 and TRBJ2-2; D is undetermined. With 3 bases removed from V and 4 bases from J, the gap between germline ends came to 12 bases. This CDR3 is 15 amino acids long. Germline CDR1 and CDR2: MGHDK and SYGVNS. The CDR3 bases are TGTGCCAGCAGTGACGCAGGCGCAAGCACCGGGGAGCTGTTTTTT. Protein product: CASSDAGASTGELFF.

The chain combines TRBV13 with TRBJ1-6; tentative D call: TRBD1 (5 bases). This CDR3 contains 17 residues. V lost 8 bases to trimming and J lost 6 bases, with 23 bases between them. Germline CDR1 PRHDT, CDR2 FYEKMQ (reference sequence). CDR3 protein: CASAQRSWQGLNSPLHF. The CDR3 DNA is TGTGCCAGCGCTCAGAGGTCATGGCAGGGACTTAATTCACCCCTCCACTTT.

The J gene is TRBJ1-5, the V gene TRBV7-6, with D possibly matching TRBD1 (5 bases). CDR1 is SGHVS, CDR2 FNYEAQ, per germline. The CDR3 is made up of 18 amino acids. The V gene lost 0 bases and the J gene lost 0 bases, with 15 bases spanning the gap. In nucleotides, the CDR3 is TGTGCCAGCAGCTTAGCGCCGGGGGGGGGTAATAGCAATCAGCCCCAGCATTTT. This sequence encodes CASSLAPGGGNSNQPQHF.

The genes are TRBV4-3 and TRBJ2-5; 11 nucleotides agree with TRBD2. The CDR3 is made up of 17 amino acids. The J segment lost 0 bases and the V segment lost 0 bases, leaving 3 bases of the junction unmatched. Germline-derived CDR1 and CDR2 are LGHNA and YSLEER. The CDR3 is CASSQDQTSGDQETQYF. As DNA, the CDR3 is TGCGCCAGCAGCCAAGATCAGACTAGCGGGGACCAAGAGACCCAGTACTTC.

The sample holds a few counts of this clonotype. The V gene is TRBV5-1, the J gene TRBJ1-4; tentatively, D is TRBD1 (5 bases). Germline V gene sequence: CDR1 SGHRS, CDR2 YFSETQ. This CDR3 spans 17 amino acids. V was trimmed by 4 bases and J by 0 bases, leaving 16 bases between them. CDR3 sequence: CASSPGRIVATNEKLFF. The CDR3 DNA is TGCGCCAGCAGCCCGGGACGGATCGTTGCAACTAATGAAAAACTGTTTTTT.

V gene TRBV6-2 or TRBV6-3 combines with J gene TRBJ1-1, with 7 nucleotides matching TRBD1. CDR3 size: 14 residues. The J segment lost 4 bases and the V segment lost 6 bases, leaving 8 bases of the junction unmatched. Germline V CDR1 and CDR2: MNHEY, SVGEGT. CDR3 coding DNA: TGTGCCAGCAGGCGACAGGGAGGAGGCACTGAAGCTTTCTTT. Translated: CASRRQGGGTEAFF.